These T cell receptor beta chains were read from a single sample in a study of blood T cell repertoires in COVID-19. Profiled with immunoSEQ multiplex PCR; TCRdb holds only in-frame clones, not every one. This table has about 320,000 clones, roughly 85% appearing once. Sequenced: peripheral blood. These receptors were obtained from a human donor in a cohort sampled during active COVID-19. Both conserved end residues are part of each CDR3. A D gene is named only where the DNA matches it firmly. Rows may omit the clone size; those that give it use once, few, many or a size class.

clone_size j_call d_call v_call cdr3_nt cdr3_aa
. TRBJ1-6 TRBD1 TRBV14 TGTGCCAGCAGCTCCGGGACAGGGGGGAATTCACCCCTCCACTTT CASSSGTGGNSPLHF
. TRBJ2-2 . TRBV6-4 TGTGCCAGCAGTGAAGGGGAGGCCGGGGAGCTGTTTTTT CASSEGEAGELFF
once TRBJ2-3 . TRBV9 TGTGCCAGCAGCCACCTGGGGGGAGACACAGATACGCAGTATTTT CASSHLGGDTDTQYF
. TRBJ2-1 . TRBV18 TGTGCCAGCTCAAGAGGGGGTTCCTACAATGAGCAGTTCTTC CASSRGGSYNEQFF
. TRBJ2-5 TRBD2 TRBV7-3 TGTGCCAGCAGCCAAGGCGGGAGCCGCCAAGAGACCCAGTACTTC CASSQGGSRQETQYF
. TRBJ2-5 . TRBV19 TGTGCCAGTAGTATAAGTAGGGCCAGGGGGACCCAGTACTTC CASSISRARGTQYF
. TRBJ1-6 . TRBV28 TGTGCCAGCAGGCCAGGGGAGACTAATTCACCCCTCCACTTT CASRPGETNSPLHF
. TRBJ2-5 TRBD2 TRBV15 TGTGCCACCAGCAGTCTAGCGGGGGGGCCGTTCACAGAGACCCAGTACTTC CATSSLAGGPFTETQYF
. TRBJ1-4 TRBD1 TRBV5-1 TGCGCCAGCAGCTCGATAACAGGGGGGGTTAATGAAAAACTGTTTTTT CASSSITGGVNEKLFF
. TRBJ2-2 TRBD2 TRBV5-4 TGTGCCAGCAGCCGACTAGCGGGGGGTCTTAACGGGGAGCTGTTTTTT CASSRLAGGLNGELFF
. TRBJ2-4 . TRBV12-5 TGTGCTAGTGGTTTGGGAGTACTAGCCAAAAACATTCAGTACTTC CASGLGVLAKNIQYF
. TRBJ2-7 TRBD1 TRBV5-4 TGTGCCAGCAGCTTGGTCCGACAGGGGGACTACGAGCAGTACTTC CASSLVRQGDYEQYF
. TRBJ2-1 TRBD2 TRBV5-1 TGCGCCAGCAGCGCGGTAGCGGGGGTTCTGAATGAGCAGTTCTTC CASSAVAGVLNEQFF
. TRBJ2-7 TRBD1 TRBV5-4 TGTGCCAGCAGCTTAGGACAGGGTTTTGACGAGCAGTACTTC CASSLGQGFDEQYF
. TRBJ1-1 . TRBV10-2 TGCGCCAGCAGTGCACAAAACACTGAAGCTTTCTTT CASSAQNTEAFF
. TRBJ1-5 . TRBV19 TGTGCCACAACAGGGTCAGCCTATCAGCCCCAGCATTTT CATTGSAYQPQHF
. TRBJ2-7 . TRBV28 TGTGCCAGCATCACCTCGACTAGTACCTACGAGCAGTACTTC CASITSTSTYEQYF
. TRBJ2-7 TRBD1 TRBV12-5 TGTGCTAGTGGGAACTCGCAGGGGGCCGTATCCGAGCAGTACTTC CASGNSQGAVSEQYF
. TRBJ1-6 . TRBV12-1 TGTGCCAGCAGCCAACACCGGCCGGCTGGCAGCCCCAGGGGTTCACCCCTCCACTTT CASSQHRPAGSPRGSPLHF
. TRBJ1-2 TRBD1 TRBV7-6 TGTGCCAGCAGCTTATTTGCCGGGACAGCTTATGGCTACACCTTC CASSLFAGTAYGYTF
once TRBJ1-2 . TRBV30 TGTGCCTGGAGTGCGGGAGCTAACTATGGCTACACCTTC CAWSAGANYGYTF
once TRBJ1-3 . TRBV5-1 TGCGCCAGCAGCTTGGTTCAGGGCTCTGGAAACACCATATATTTT CASSLVQGSGNTIYF
. TRBJ1-2 TRBD1 TRBV19 TGTGCCAGCTCGCAGACAGGGTCCTATGGCTACACCTTC CASSQTGSYGYTF
once TRBJ2-2 . TRBV7-9 TGTGCCAGCAGCTTAGGGACAGAGTCCGGGGAGCTGTTTTTT CASSLGTESGELFF
. TRBJ2-5 . TRBV24-1 TGTGCCACCAGTGAGGTGGGGCTGGCAGAGACCCAGTACTTC CATSEVGLAETQYF
. TRBJ2-3 . TRBV9 TGTGCCAGCAGCGTAGATGACTCAGATACGCAGTATTTT CASSVDDSDTQYF
. TRBJ1-2 . TRBV2 TGTGCCAGCAGCCCCGGGGGGGCGGGAAACTATGGCTACACCTTC CASSPGGAGNYGYTF
. TRBJ2-1 TRBD1 TRBV6-5 TGTGCCAGCAGTTACTCGTCCCAGGGGGCCTATGAGCAGTTCTTC CASSYSSQGAYEQFF
. TRBJ1-4 . TRBV5-1 TGCGCCAGCAGCCCGGGACTGGGTAATGAAAAACTGTTTTTT CASSPGLGNEKLFF
. TRBJ2-3 TRBD1 TRBV7-9 TGTGCCAGCAGCTTAGGAGCCGGGACAGGGGTCTATACGCAGTATTTT CASSLGAGTGVYTQYF
few TRBJ1-5 TRBD1 TRBV19 TGTGCCACCCGACAGGGTATCCATCTCGCTCTCTTGCAGCCCCAGCATTTT CATRQGIHLALLQPQHF
. TRBJ1-2 . TRBV30 TGTGCCTGGAGTAGCCAAGACAGACCGAATACCAACTATGGCTACACCTTC CAWSSQDRPNTNYGYTF
. TRBJ2-7 TRBD1 TRBV7-9 TGTGCCAGCAGCCTACAGGGGATCAAGGAGTACTTC CASSLQGIKEYF
. TRBJ1-6 . TRBV20-1 TGCAGTGCTAGTCCCGGAGACGGGAATTCACCCCTCCACTTT CSASPGDGNSPLHF
once TRBJ1-2 . TRBV5-6 TGTGCCAGCAGCTTGCGACAGTTGAAGATGAACTATGGCTACACCTTC CASSLRQLKMNYGYTF
. TRBJ1-1 . TRBV2 TGTGCCAGCGCGGTCCTCATGAACACTGAAGCTTTCTTT CASAVLMNTEAFF
. TRBJ2-2 TRBD1 TRBV7-9 TGTGCCAGCAGGTCGGGACAGGGGTCGGCCGGGGAGCTGTTTTTT CASRSGQGSAGELFF
. TRBJ2-7 TRBD1 TRBV29-1 TGCAGCGTTGGGGCGTCGGACAGGGGTTACTCCTACGAGCAGTACTTC CSVGASDRGYSYEQYF
. TRBJ1-1 . TRBV9 TGTGCCAGCAGCGTAGGCGCCACCATGAACACTGAAGCTTTCTTT CASSVGATMNTEAFF
. TRBJ1-2 . TRBV3-1/TRBV3-2 TGTGCCAGCAGCCAAGAGGGAGGGTATGGCTACACCTTC CASSQEGGYGYTF
. TRBJ1-1 . TRBV6-5 TGTGCCAGCAGGCCCGAGATGGGGGGGAACACTGAAGCTTTCTTT CASRPEMGGNTEAFF
. TRBJ2-1 . TRBV7-3 TGTGCCAGCAGCTTAATCGCAGGCTCCTACAATGAGCAGTTCTTC CASSLIAGSYNEQFF
. TRBJ1-2 . TRBV6-1 TGTGCCAGCAGTGAAGTATGGGGAGGAGGCTATGGCTACACCTTC CASSEVWGGGYGYTF
. TRBJ2-5 . TRBV21-1 TGTGCCAGCAGCAAACCCTTAACAGGGACGGAGACCCAGTACTTC CASSKPLTGTETQYF
. TRBJ2-7 TRBD2 TRBV28 TGTGCCAGCAGGGTCGGGGGGAACTCCTACGAGCAGTACTTC CASRVGGNSYEQYF
once TRBJ2-1 . TRBV5-1 TGCGCCAGCAGCTTGGGGGCAGGGATATACAATGAGCAGTTCTTC CASSLGAGIYNEQFF
. TRBJ1-1 TRBD1 TRBV27 TGTGCCAGCAGTCTCGAAGGGGGCCGGGGGTCTGAAGCTTTCTTT CASSLEGGRGSEAFF
few TRBJ2-7 . TRBV10-3 TGTGCCACCGGGGACATTGACGAGCAGTACTTC CATGDIDEQYF
. TRBJ1-1 TRBD1 TRBV6-5 TGTGCCAGCAGCACAGGGGCCCTTCTGAACACTGAAGCTTTCTTT CASSTGALLNTEAFF
. TRBJ1-2 . TRBV9 TGTGCCAGCAGCGAGACAGGCTATGGCTACACCTTC CASSETGYGYTF
. TRBJ2-1 TRBD2 TRBV30 TGTGCCTGGAGTGTCTCCCGGACTAGTTCCTACAATGAGCAGTTCTTC CAWSVSRTSSYNEQFF
few TRBJ2-1 TRBD1 TRBV7-9 TGTGCCAGCAGCGGACGGACAGGGGAAGAGTTCTTC CASSGRTGEEFF